Following are 15 T cell receptor beta chains from one sample sequenced in a study of T cells in Graves' hyperthyroidism and ophthalmopathy. Amplified TCR beta CDR3 regions came from RNA transcripts. Researchers ran a first-round RT-PCR on the TCR CDR3 using the HTBI primer set. TCRdb recomputed calls from the multiplex PCR reads with MiXCR, one row per CDR3 protein. The sample lists around 190,000 distinct CDR3 sequences; roughly a sixth were seen once. Sequenced: blood. The receptors here all came from a woman in her forties or fifties with Graves' hyperthyroidism.

The rearrangement uses TRBV29-1 and TRBJ1-5; D remains unclear. This CDR3 is 13 amino acids long. Germline loops: CDR1 SQVTM, CDR2 ANQGSEA. Trimming stripped 4 bases from V and 3 bases from J, with 10 bases between. CDR3 coding DNA: TGCAGCGTTGGCGAAGGAATCAATCAGCCCCAGCATTTT. Its translation is CSVGEGINQPQHF.

This clonotype was counted many times. The V call is TRBV25-1, the J call TRBJ1-5, with 8 nucleotides matching TRBD1. The germline V gene encodes CDR1 MGHDK and CDR2 SYGVNS. CDR3 length equals 16 residues. The V gene end was trimmed by 1 base and the J gene end by 1 base; junction bases not matched to a gene: 3. CDR3 in amino acids: CASSESGGGSNQPQHF. CDR3 sequence (DNA): TGTGCCAGCAGTGAATCAGGGGGCGGAAGCAATCAGCCCCAGCATTTT.

This chain uses TRBV5-1 with TRBJ1-5; D is unclear. Trimming stripped 0 bases from V and 5 bases from J, with 9 bases between. Germline V gives CDR1 SGHRS, CDR2 YFSETQ. This CDR3 contains 14 residues. CDR3 sequence reads: CASSLGTDHQPQHF. CDR3 nucleotide sequence: TGCGCCAGCAGCTTGGGGACGGATCATCAGCCCCAGCATTTT.

This clonotype was picked up many times. The chain employs TRBV6-1 and TRBJ2-7; D remains unclear. V was cut by 4 bases and J by 3 bases, with 4 bases left in between. The germline V gene encodes CDR1 MNHNS and CDR2 SASEGT. The CDR3 covers 11 residues. The CDR3 region is CASSADYEQYF. CDR3 bases: TGTGCCAGCAGTGCGGACTACGAGCAGTACTTC.

This clonotype showed up just a few times. The chain carries TRBV20-1 and TRBJ1-6, with TRBD1 identical over 7 bases. V shed 6 bases and J 6 bases; nucleotides not matched to a gene: 8. The CDR3 spans 14 residues. Germline V gene data show CDR1 as DFQATT and CDR2 as SNEGSKA (reference sequence). The CDR3 region is CSAKGTEINSPLHF. CDR3 in DNA: TGCAGTGCCAAAGGGACAGAAATTAATTCACCCCTCCACTTT.

The chain employs TRBV5-1 and TRBJ1-1, with TRBD1 as a possible D gene (6 bases). CDR3 length equals 14 residues. The V end was cut by 4 bases, the J end by 4 bases, with 14 bases between. The V gene's germline CDR1 is SGHRS and CDR2 YFSETQ. Here the CDR3 DNA reads TGCGCCAGCAGCGCGACAGGTCCGGCCACTGAAGCTTTCTTT. It specifies CASSATGPATEAFF.

This clonotype was detected many times. V gene TRBV6-2 or TRBV6-3 combines with J gene TRBJ1-5, with 8 bases identical to TRBD1. V gave up 7 bases and J gave up 6 bases; unmatched junction bases: 2. The CDR3 extends over 12 amino acids. Germline CDR1 and CDR2: MNHEY and SVGEGT. In DNA form, the CDR3 reads TGTGCCAGCATGGACAGGGCTCAGCCCCAGCATTTT. Its protein product is CASMDRAQPQHF.

Worth noting for this clonotype: Since a much larger clone is just one base distant, this may be a read error. The chain is built from TRBV12-3 or TRBV12-4 and TRBJ2-7; TRBD2 is a possible D gene (5 bases). V gave up 4 bases and J gave up 3 bases, with 19 bases separating them. The CDR3 sequence is 16 residues long. CDR3 in DNA: TGTGCCAGCAGTTCAAGAGACGGACCCGGAGGCTACGAGCAGTACTTC. Protein: CASSSRDGPGGYEQYF.

This clonotype was seen a handful of times. The V call is TRBV12-3 or TRBV12-4, the J call TRBJ2-3; 7 nucleotides align to TRBD2. With V trimmed by 5 bases and J by 6 bases, 14 bases remained unmatched. The CDR3 spans 16 residues. CDR3 in amino acids: CASSQNPGTTQDTQYF. CDR3 nucleotides: TGTGCCAGCAGTCAAAACCCGGGGACTACCCAGGATACGCAGTATTTT.

V and J are TRBV5-1 and TRBJ2-1; 9 bases map to TRBD2. This CDR3 spans 15 amino acids. Unmatched junction bases numbered 12, after V lost 5 bases and J lost 9 bases. Per germline, CDR1 SGHRS and CDR2 YFSETQ. The CDR3 region is CASSFSLAGIGEQFF. The CDR3 nucleotides read TGCGCCAGCAGTTTCTCGCTAGCGGGAATCGGTGAGCAGTTCTTC.

This clonotype was picked up many times. V usage is TRBV29-1 and J usage is TRBJ1-1, with a possible D match to TRBD1 (6 bases). V was shortened by 2 bases and J by 1 base, with 8 bases between the two germline ends. Germline V gene data show CDR1 as SQVTM and CDR2 as ANQGSEA. The CDR3 sequence is 13 residues long. The CDR3 coding sequence is TGCAGCGTTGAAAGGACAGAGAACACTGAAGCTTTCTTT. Its protein is CSVERTENTEAFF.

The chain recombines TRBV7-9 with TRBJ2-2; perhaps TRBD2 as D (6 bases). The V end was cut by 4 bases, the J end by 5 bases, with 17 bases between. The germline V gene has CDR1 SEHNR and CDR2 FQNEAQ (reference sequence). This CDR3 is built from 16 residues. The CDR3: CASSYPAGRDTGELFF. In DNA, the CDR3 is TGTGCCAGCAGCTACCCGGCAGGGCGGGATACCGGGGAGCTGTTTTTT.

This clonotype came up many times. This chain uses TRBV2 with TRBJ2-3, with 10 bases matching TRBD2. V lost 5 bases, J lost 4 bases, and 6 bases stayed unmatched. Germline V gene sequence: CDR1 SNHLY, CDR2 FYNNEI. The CDR3 sequence is 15 residues long. CDR3 coding DNA: TGTGCCAGCAGTACGTCTAGCGGGAGAGCAGATACGCAGTATTTT. It codes for CASSTSSGRADTQYF.

This clonotype was detected many times. This rearrangement joins TRBV11-3 to TRBJ2-3, with TRBD1 matching over 7 bases. The CDR3 contains 15 residues. With 5 bases clipped from V and 0 bases from J, the junction kept 5 bases outside the gene matches. Per the germline V gene, CDR1 is SGHNT and CDR2 is YENEEA. DNA for the CDR3: TGTGCCAGCAGCCGGCGACAGGGAAGCACAGATACGCAGTATTTT. It is translated as CASSRRQGSTDTQYF.

This clonotype was detected ten times or more. The genes are TRBV20-1 and TRBJ2-1; TRBD2 matches at 8 bases. J gave up 1 base and V 3 bases, and 5 bases lay outside the gene matches. The CDR3 consists of 15 residues. Looked up from germline, CDR1 is DFQATT and CDR2 is SNEGSKA (reference sequence). CDR3: CSASPSGLSYNEQFF. CDR3 in DNA: TGCAGTGCTAGCCCTAGCGGGTTATCCTACAATGAGCAGTTCTTC.